One sample yielded the 10 T cell receptor beta chains listed below, sequenced in a study of cytomegalovirus exposure and HLA in healthy donors. Both 60 Vbeta primers and 13 Jbeta primers went into the PCR. TCRdb keeps only in-frame clones here, not all; method: immunoSEQ multiplex PCR. The table lists about 140,000 clones, roughly two thirds of them singletons. Source material: PBMCs. The source is a woman between 35 and 50 years old in good health and CMV-seronegative.

This sequence joins TRBV6-6 and TRBJ2-2, with D tentatively TRBD1 (5 bases). With 2 bases removed from V and 5 bases from J, the gap between germline ends came to 9 bases. From germline, CDR1 is MNHNY and CDR2 SVGAGI (reference sequence). This CDR3 has 14 residues. This CDR3 reads CASSYRTGTGELFF. CDR3 DNA sequence: TGTGCCAGCAGTTACCGAACAGGTACCGGGGAGCTGTTTTTT.

V gene TRBV7-2 combines with J gene TRBJ1-5; 8 nucleotides agree with TRBD1. The V gene's germline CDR1 is SGHTA and CDR2 FQGNSA. The CDR3 covers 16 residues. V lost 5 bases and J lost 2; bases outside the gene matches: 8. The CDR3 DNA follows: TGTGCCAGCAGCACAACGACAGGGGCGGGCAATCAGCCCCAGCATTTT. Protein: CASSTTTGAGNQPQHF.

This clone was seen only once. The CDR3 DNA reads TGTGCCAGCAGTCCAACCCCAGTGGGAGGGTTCTACGAGCAGTACTTC. Translation gives CASSPTPVGGFYEQYF. This chain connects TRBV27 to TRBJ2-7; 7 positions agree with TRBD2. V shed 5 bases, J shed 3 bases, and the junction held 13 bases outside the gene matches. CDR3 length equals 16 residues. Germline loops: CDR1 MNHEY, CDR2 SMNVEV (reference sequence).

The V and J genes are TRBV4-1 and TRBJ2-3; the match to TRBD2 covers 12 bases. The CDR3 extends over 16 amino acids. Germline V gene sequence: CDR1 MGHRA, CDR2 YSYEKL. With V trimmed by 4 bases and J by 4 bases, 6 bases remained unmatched. This CDR3 reads CASSPRLAGDPDTQYF. In nucleotides, the CDR3 is TGCGCCAGCAGCCCTCGACTAGCGGGGGACCCAGATACGCAGTATTTT.

The chain uses TRBV19 and TRBJ1-5; 9 bases map to TRBD1. The germline V gene has CDR1 LNHDA and CDR2 SQIVND (reference sequence). Trimming at V came to 5 bases and at J to 2 bases, leaving 7 bases not matched to a gene. The CDR3 loop spans 16 amino acids. The CDR3 DNA reads TGTGCCAGTAGTCGGGACAGGGATGGAGGCAATCAGCCCCAGCATTTT. Translation gives CASSRDRDGGNQPQHF.

This chain joins TRBV6-4 and TRBJ2-1, with D tentatively TRBD2 (5 bases). CDR1 and CDR2 (germline): MRHNA, SNTAGT. Trimming stripped 3 bases from V and 7 bases from J, with 13 bases between. The CDR3 sequence is 14 residues long. The CDR3 coding sequence is TGTGCCAGCAGTGATGGGAGCGACCTAAATGAGCAGTTCTTC. It encodes CASSDGSDLNEQFF.

J is TRBJ1-2 and V is TRBV25-1, with 7 bases lining up with TRBD1. Germline CDR1 reads MGHDK; CDR2 reads SYGVNS. The CDR3 totals 15 residues. J lost 4 bases, V lost 3 bases, and 8 bases had no gene match. The CDR3 DNA sequence: TGTGCCAGCAGTGATCTTTTCGCAGGGGGCTATGGCTACACCTTC. This gives the protein CASSDLFAGGYGYTF.

This clone was detected only a few times. The chain is built from TRBV2 and TRBJ1-2, with 12 bases identical to TRBD1. Germline lookup yields CDR1 SNHLY and CDR2 FYNNEI. With V trimmed by 3 bases and J by 4 bases, 6 bases remained unmatched. This CDR3 has 16 residues. The chain's CDR3 is CASSEGGQGAVYGYTF. The CDR3 bases are TGTGCCAGCAGTGAGGGGGGACAGGGGGCGGTCTATGGCTACACCTTC.

The chain has TRBV19 and TRBJ1-5; 7 bases fit TRBD1. Per the germline V gene, CDR1 is LNHDA and CDR2 is SQIVND (reference sequence). J gave up 0 bases and V 4 bases, and 3 bases lay outside the gene matches. The length of the CDR3 is 15 residues. Here the CDR3 reads CASSSRTGSNQPQHF. The CDR3 DNA reads TGTGCCAGTAGTAGCAGGACAGGTAGCAATCAGCCCCAGCATTTT.

The rearrangement joins TRBV7-9 to TRBJ1-1; D unresolved. Germline V gene sequence: CDR1 SEHNR, CDR2 FQNEAQ (reference sequence). The CDR3 is 17 amino acids. Trimming cost V 5 bases and J 2 bases, with 21 bases left between them. In nucleotides, the CDR3 is TGTGCCAGCAGCCCCACTAGAGCCCGGAACACCAACACTGAAGCTTTCTTT. Translating it yields CASSPTRARNTNTEAFF.